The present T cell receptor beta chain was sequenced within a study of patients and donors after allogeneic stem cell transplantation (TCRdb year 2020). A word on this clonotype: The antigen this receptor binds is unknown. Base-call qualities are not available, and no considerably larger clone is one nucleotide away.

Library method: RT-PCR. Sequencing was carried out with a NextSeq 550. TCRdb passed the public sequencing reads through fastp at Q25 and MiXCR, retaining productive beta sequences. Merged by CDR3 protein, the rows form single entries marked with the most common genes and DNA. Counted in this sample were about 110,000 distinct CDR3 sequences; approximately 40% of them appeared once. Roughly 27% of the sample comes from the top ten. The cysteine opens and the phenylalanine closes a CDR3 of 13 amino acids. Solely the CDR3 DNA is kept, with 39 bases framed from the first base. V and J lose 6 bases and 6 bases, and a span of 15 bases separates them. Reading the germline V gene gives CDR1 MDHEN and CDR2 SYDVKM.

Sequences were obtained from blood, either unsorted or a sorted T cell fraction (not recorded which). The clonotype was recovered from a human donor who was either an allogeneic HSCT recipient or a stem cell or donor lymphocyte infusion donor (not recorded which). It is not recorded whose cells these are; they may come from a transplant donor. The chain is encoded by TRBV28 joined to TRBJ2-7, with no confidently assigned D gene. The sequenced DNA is TGTGCCAGCAGCCTCCAATTTTTATCCGAGCAGTACTTC. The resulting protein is CASSLQFLSEQYF.